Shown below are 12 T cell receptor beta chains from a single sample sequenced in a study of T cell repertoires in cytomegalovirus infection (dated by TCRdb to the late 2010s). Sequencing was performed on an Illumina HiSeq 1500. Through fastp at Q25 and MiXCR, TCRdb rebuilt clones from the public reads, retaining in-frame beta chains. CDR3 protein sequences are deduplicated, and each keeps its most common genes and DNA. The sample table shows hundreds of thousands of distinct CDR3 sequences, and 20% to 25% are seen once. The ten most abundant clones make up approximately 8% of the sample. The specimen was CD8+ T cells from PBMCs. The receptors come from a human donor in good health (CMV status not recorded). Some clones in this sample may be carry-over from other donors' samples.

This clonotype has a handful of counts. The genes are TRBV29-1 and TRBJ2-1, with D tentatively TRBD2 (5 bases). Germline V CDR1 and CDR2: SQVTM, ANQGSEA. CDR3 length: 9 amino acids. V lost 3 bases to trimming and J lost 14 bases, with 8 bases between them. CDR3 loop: CSVDGREFF. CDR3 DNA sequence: TGCAGCGTTGATGGGCGGGAGTTCTTC.

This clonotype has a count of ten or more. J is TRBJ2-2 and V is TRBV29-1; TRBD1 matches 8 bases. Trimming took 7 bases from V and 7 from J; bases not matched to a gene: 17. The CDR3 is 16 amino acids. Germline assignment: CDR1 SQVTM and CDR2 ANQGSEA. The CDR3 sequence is CSAEASGTGVGGELFF. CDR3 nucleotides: TGCAGCGCCGAAGCCTCCGGGACAGGTGTCGGCGGGGAGCTGTTTTTT.

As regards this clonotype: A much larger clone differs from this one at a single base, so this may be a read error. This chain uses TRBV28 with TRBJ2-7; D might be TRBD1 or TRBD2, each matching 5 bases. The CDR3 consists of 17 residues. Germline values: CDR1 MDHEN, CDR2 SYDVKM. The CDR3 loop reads CVSCQTGPPSIAYEQYF. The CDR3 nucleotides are TGTGTCAGCTGCCAAACGGGGCCACCGTCAATCGCCTACGAGCAGTACTTC.

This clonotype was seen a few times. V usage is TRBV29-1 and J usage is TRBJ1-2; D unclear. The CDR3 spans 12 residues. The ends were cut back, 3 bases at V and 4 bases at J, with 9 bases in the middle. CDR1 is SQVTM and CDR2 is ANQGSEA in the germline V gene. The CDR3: CSVDYGSYGYTF. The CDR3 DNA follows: TGCAGCGTTGATTACGGATCCTATGGCTACACCTTC.

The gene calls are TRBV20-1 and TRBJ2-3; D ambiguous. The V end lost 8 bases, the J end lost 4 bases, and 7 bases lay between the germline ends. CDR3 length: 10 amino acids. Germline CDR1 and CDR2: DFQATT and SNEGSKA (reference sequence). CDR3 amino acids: CSLSPDTQYF. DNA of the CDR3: TGCAGTTTAAGCCCAGATACGCAGTATTTT.

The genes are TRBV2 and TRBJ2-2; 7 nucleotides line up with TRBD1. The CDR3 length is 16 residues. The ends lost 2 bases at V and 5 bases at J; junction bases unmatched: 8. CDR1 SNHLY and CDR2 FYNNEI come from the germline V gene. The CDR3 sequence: CASSELGDRATGELFF. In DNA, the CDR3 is TGTGCCAGCAGTGAATTAGGAGACAGGGCAACCGGGGAGCTGTTTTTT.

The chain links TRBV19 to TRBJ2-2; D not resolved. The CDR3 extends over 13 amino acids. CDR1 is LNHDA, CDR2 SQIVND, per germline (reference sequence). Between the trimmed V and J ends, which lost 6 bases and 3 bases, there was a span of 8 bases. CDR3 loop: CASSTVDTGELFF. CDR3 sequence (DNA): TGTGCCAGTAGCACAGTGGACACCGGGGAGCTGTTTTTT.

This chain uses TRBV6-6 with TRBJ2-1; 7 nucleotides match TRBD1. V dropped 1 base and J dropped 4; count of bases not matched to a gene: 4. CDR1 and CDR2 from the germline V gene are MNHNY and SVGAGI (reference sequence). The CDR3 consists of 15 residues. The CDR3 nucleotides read TGTGCCAGCAGTTACTTGGGACAGACTTACAATGAGCAGTTCTTC. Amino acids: CASSYLGQTYNEQFF.

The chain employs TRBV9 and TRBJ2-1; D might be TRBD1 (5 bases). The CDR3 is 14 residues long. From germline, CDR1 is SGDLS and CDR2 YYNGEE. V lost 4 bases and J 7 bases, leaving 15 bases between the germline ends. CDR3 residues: CASSTQTVKNEQFF. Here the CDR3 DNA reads TGTGCCAGCAGCACCCAGACAGTTAAGAATGAGCAGTTCTTC.

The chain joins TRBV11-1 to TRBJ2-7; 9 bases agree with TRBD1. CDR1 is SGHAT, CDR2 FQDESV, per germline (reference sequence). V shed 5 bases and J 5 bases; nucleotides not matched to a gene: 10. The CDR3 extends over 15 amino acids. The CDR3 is CASSPRDRATHEQYV. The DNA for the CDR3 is TGTGCCAGCAGCCCCCGGGACAGGGCCACCCACGAGCAGTACGTC.

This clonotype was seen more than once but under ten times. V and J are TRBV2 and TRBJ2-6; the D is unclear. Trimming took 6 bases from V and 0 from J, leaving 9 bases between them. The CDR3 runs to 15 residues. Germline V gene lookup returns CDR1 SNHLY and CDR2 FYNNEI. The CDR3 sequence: CASSEISSGANVLTF. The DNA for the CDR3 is TGTGCCAGCAGCGAGATCAGCTCTGGGGCCAACGTCCTGACTTTC. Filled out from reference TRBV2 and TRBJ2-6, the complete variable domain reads EPEVTQTPSHQVTQMGQEVILRCVPISNHLYFYWYRQILGQKVEFLVSFYNNEISEKSEIFDDQFSVERPDGSNFTLKIRSTKLEDSAMYFCASSEISSGANVLTFGAGSRLTVL.

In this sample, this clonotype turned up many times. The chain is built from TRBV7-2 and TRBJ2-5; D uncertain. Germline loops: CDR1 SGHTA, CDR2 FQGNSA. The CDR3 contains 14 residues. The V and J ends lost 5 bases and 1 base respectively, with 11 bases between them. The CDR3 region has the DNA TGTGCCAGCAGCCCCAGCGCGGTCCAAGAGACCCAGTACTTC. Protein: CASSPSAVQETQYF. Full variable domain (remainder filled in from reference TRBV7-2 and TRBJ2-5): GAGVSQSPSNKVTEKGKDVELRCDPISGHTALYWYRQSLGQGLEFLIYFQGNSAPDKSGLPSDRFSAERTGGSVSTLTIQRTQQEDSAVYLCASSPSAVQETQYFGPGTRLLVL.